These 26 T cell receptor beta chains share one sample of origin, sequenced in a study of T cell repertoires in cytomegalovirus infection. For these receptors, no antigen is known. A single record per CDR3 protein comes from TCRdb applying MiXCR to the reads. The data contain roughly 500,000 distinct CDR3 sequences, around 35% of them seen just once; the ten biggest clones take up roughly 15%. Here the sequenced sample was cultured PBMCs, taken from culture after CMV antigen stimulation. All receptors come from a human donor in good health (CMV status not recorded). Some clones in this sample may be carry-over from other donors' samples.

CDR3 nucleotides: TGTGCCAGCAGCCCAACAGGGTCCGAGACCCAGTACTTC. Protein: CASSPTGSETQYF. The rearrangement links TRBV7-6 to TRBJ2-5; D possibly corresponds to TRBD1 (6 bases). The CDR3 has 13 residues. CDR1 and CDR2 (germline): SGHVS, FNYEAQ. Trimming took off 5 bases at V and 5 bases at J, with 12 bases between the two ends.

This clonotype was seen only a few times. This chain links TRBV7-8 with TRBJ1-5; D perhaps matches TRBD1 (5 bases). The germline V gene has CDR1 SGHVS and CDR2 FQNEAQ. The V and J ends lost 1 base and 3 bases respectively, with 10 bases between them. The CDR3 spans 15 residues. CDR3 nucleotides: TGTGCCAGCAGCTTAGAAGGGGCCTACAATCAGCCCCAGCATTTT. It specifies CASSLEGAYNQPQHF.

This clonotype appeared once. The chain uses TRBV10-3 and TRBJ1-2; D perhaps matches TRBD1 (6 bases). Between the trimmed V and J ends, which lost 0 bases and 0 bases, there was a span of 8 bases. This CDR3 region has 15 residues. Germline CDR1 ENHRY, CDR2 SYGVKD. The CDR3 bases are TGTGCCATCAGTGAGTCGACAGGAGCTAACTATGGCTACACCTTC. Translation gives CAISESTGANYGYTF.

The table lists this clonotype with many counts. V usage is TRBV14 and J usage is TRBJ1-1, with a weak D call TRBD1 (6 bases). This CDR3 has 14 residues. Looked up from germline, CDR1 is SGHDN and CDR2 is FVKESK. V was cut by 5 bases and J by 1 base, with 11 bases left in between. The CDR3 region has the DNA TGTGCCAGCAGCTTAGCGGGACAGAACACTGAAGCTTTCTTT. Protein: CASSLAGQNTEAFF. Based on the CDR3 plus reference TRBV14 and TRBJ1-1, the full variable domain is EAGVTQFPSHSVIEKGQTVTLRCDPISGHDNLYWYRRVMGKEIKFLLHFVKESKQDESGMPNNRFLAERTGGTYSTLKVQPAELEDSGVYFCASSLAGQNTEAFFGQGTRLTVV.

CDR3 DNA sequence: TGCAGCGCCGAGGGGGGGGACCCTGAAGCTTTCTTT. This sequence encodes CSAEGGDPEAFF. V gene TRBV29-1 combines with J gene TRBJ1-1, with a possible D match to TRBD1 (6 bases). The germline gives CDR1 SQVTM, CDR2 ANQGSEA. There are 12 residues in the CDR3. Trimming left V 7 bases short and J 6 bases short, with 15 bases between.

The genes are TRBV27 and TRBJ2-1; D is uncertain. The ends were cut back, 8 bases at V and 8 bases at J, with 10 bases in the middle. Germline V gene data show CDR1 as MNHEY and CDR2 as SMNVEV (reference sequence). The CDR3 is 11 amino acids. CDR3 protein: CASGNFHEQFF. Written as DNA, the CDR3 is TGTGCCAGCGGTAACTTCCATGAGCAGTTCTTC.

The CDR3 region has the DNA TGTGCCAGCAGTTACTCGCGTTGGCTAGCGGGAGGAGGAAACACCGGGGAGCTGTTTTTT. Translating it yields CASSYSRWLAGGGNTGELFF. V gene TRBV6-6 combines with J gene TRBJ2-2, with 11 bases aligning to TRBD2. With V trimmed by 0 bases and J by 2 bases, 11 bases remained unmatched. The CDR3 consists of 20 residues. Per the germline V gene, CDR1 is MNHNY and CDR2 is SVGAGI (reference sequence).

CDR3 coding DNA: TGTGCCAGCAGTTACGAGTTCTGGACTAGCGGGAGGGGGACCTCCTACGAGCAGTACTTC. This translates into CASSYEFWTSGRGTSYEQYF. The chain has TRBV6-2 or TRBV6-3 and TRBJ2-7; TRBD2 matches 15 bases. The CDR3 extends over 20 amino acids. Trimming removed 2 bases from V and 0 bases from J; junction bases left unmatched: 11. CDR1 and CDR2 (germline): MNHEY, SVGEGT.

This clonotype was picked up a small number of times. This CDR3 reads CATGPSSYEQYV. CDR3 nucleotide sequence: TGTGCCACCGGACCCTCCTCCTACGAGCAGTACGTC. The rearrangement uses TRBV10-3 and TRBJ2-7; D is unclear. The V and J ends lost 10 bases and 0 bases respectively, with 10 bases between them. Germline lookup yields CDR1 ENHRY and CDR2 SYGVKD. CDR3 length: 12 residues.

This rearrangement joins TRBV19 to TRBJ1-5; 8 bases map to TRBD1. V dropped 6 bases and J dropped 6; count of bases not matched to a gene: 10. CDR1 and CDR2 from the germline V gene are LNHDA and SQIVND (reference sequence). This CDR3 contains 15 residues. The CDR3 DNA follows: TGTGCCAGTAGGCGGGACAGGCGAATGGGTCAGCCCCAGCATTTT. The encoded protein is CASRRDRRMGQPQHF.

This chain joins TRBV2 and TRBJ1-5; D remains ambiguous. V dropped 7 bases and J dropped 1 base, with 14 bases sitting between them. From germline, CDR1 is SNHLY and CDR2 FYNNEI. The CDR3 spans 15 residues. CDR3 loop: CASTITGPSNQPQHF. CDR3 sequence (DNA): TGTGCCAGCACCATTACCGGGCCGAGCAATCAGCCCCAGCATTTT.

There are a few counts of this clonotype. The V gene is TRBV10-3, the J gene TRBJ1-2, with D unclear. V lost 0 bases to trimming and J lost 8 bases, with 16 bases between them. The CDR3 is 15 residues long. CDR1 is ENHRY, CDR2 SYGVKD, per germline. Here the CDR3 reads CAISESWTVSLGYTF. The DNA for the CDR3 is TGTGCCATCAGTGAGTCGTGGACGGTTTCTCTCGGCTACACCTTC.

The rearrangement uses TRBV7-9 and TRBJ1-2; 10 bases are a match to TRBD1. There are 12 residues in the CDR3. Germline assignment: CDR1 SEHNR and CDR2 FQNEAQ (reference sequence). The V segment lost 6 bases and the J segment 6 bases; nucleotides outside the gene matches: 1. The CDR3 DNA reads as TGTGCCAGCAGGGGACAGGGGAATGGCTACACCTTC. Amino acids: CASRGQGNGYTF. Looking up the rest from reference TRBV7-9 and TRBJ1-2 gives the full variable domain: DTGVSQNPRHKITKRGQNVTFRCDPISEHNRLYWYRQTLGQGPEFLTYFQNEAQLEKSRLLSDRFSAERPKGSFSTLEIQRTEQGDSAMYLCASRGQGNGYTFGSGTRLTVV.

The chain is built from TRBV7-9 and TRBJ2-1; 10 bases are a match to TRBD1. The CDR3 runs 16 residues. Germline loops: CDR1 SEHNR, CDR2 FQNEAQ (reference sequence). J gave up 4 bases and V 5 bases, and 8 bases lay outside the gene matches. The CDR3 spells CASSPPSGQGYNEQFF. The CDR3, as DNA: TGTGCCAGCAGCCCCCCGTCGGGACAGGGGTACAATGAGCAGTTCTTC.

There are a few counts of this clonotype. The rearrangement joins TRBV15 to TRBJ1-2, with a weak D call TRBD1 (5 bases). Trimming cost V 0 bases and J 4 bases, with 12 bases left between them. The CDR3 runs to 15 residues. Germline loops: CDR1 LNHNV, CDR2 YYDKDF (reference sequence). The CDR3 protein is CATSRDDSGLYGYTF. CDR3 bases: TGTGCCACCAGCAGAGACGACAGCGGGCTCTATGGCTACACCTTC.

This clonotype was seen repeatedly, ten times or more. This rearrangement joins TRBV7-2 to TRBJ2-3, with D uncertain. The V gene's germline CDR1 is SGHTA and CDR2 FQGNSA. The CDR3 runs 12 residues. The V gene lost 5 bases and the J gene lost 2 bases, with 5 bases spanning the gap. CDR3 sequence (DNA): TGTGCCAGCAGCCCTACCACAGATACGCAGTATTTT. Translation gives CASSPTTDTQYF. Variable domain in full (rest from reference TRBV7-2 and TRBJ2-3): GAGVSQSPSNKVTEKGKDVELRCDPISGHTALYWYRQSLGQGLEFLIYFQGNSAPDKSGLPSDRFSAERTGGSVSTLTIQRTQQEDSAVYLCASSPTTDTQYFGPGTRLTVL.

The chain joins TRBV7-8 to TRBJ1-2; 7 bases agree with TRBD1. This CDR3 has 16 residues. Unmatched junction bases numbered 9, after V lost 3 bases and J lost 2 bases. From germline, CDR1 is SGHVS and CDR2 FQNEAQ. The CDR3 spells CASSLGGWDRNYGYTF. CDR3 nucleotide sequence: TGTGCCAGCAGCTTGGGCGGCTGGGACAGAAACTATGGCTACACCTTC.

The J gene is TRBJ2-1, the V gene TRBV4-3; D remains unclear. This CDR3 has 16 amino acids. Deletions cut 3 bases from V and 0 bases from J, with 12 bases between. Germline CDR1 and CDR2: LGHNA and YSLEER. The CDR3: CASSQYGPSSYNEQFF. CDR3 DNA sequence: TGCGCCAGCAGCCAGTACGGCCCGAGCTCCTACAATGAGCAGTTCTTC.

This clonotype came up many times. This chain uses TRBV7-2 with TRBJ2-7; D is uncertain. This CDR3 contains 14 residues. V was pared by 2 bases and J by 2 bases, with 10 bases between. Germline V gives CDR1 SGHTA, CDR2 FQGNSA. CDR3 region: CASSLRWPTYEQYF. The CDR3 coding sequence is TGTGCCAGCAGCTTACGGTGGCCCACCTACGAGCAGTACTTC.

The gene calls are TRBV12-3 or TRBV12-4 and TRBJ1-2, with 7 bases lining up with TRBD1. There are 13 residues in the CDR3. Germline trimming cut 2 bases from V and 7 bases from J; bases unmatched to any gene: 4. DNA for the CDR3: TGTGCCAGCAGTTTACCGACAGGGCTTGGCTACACCTTC. Translating it yields CASSLPTGLGYTF.

The J gene is TRBJ2-3, the V gene TRBV6-5, with 9 bases aligning to TRBD1. V trimming: 2 bases; J trimming: 4 bases; junction bases outside the gene matches: 1. This CDR3 spans 14 amino acids. Looked up from germline, CDR1 is MNHEY and CDR2 is SVGAGI. CDR3 in amino acids: CASSYRTGADTQYF. CDR3 DNA sequence: TGTGCCAGCAGTTACCGGACAGGGGCAGATACGCAGTATTTT.

The chain joins TRBV11-2 to TRBJ1-4; TRBD1 matches 7 bases. V was clipped by 0 bases and J by 13 bases; unmatched bases: 5. The CDR3 has 13 residues. Germline lookup yields CDR1 SGHAT and CDR2 FQNNGV. The CDR3 DNA sequence: TGTGCCAGCAGCTTAGAGGACAGGCAGGGACTGTTTTTT. This encodes CASSLEDRQGLFF.

The sample holds many counts of this clonotype. This chain connects TRBV7-2 to TRBJ2-3, with TRBD2 identical over 12 bases. Per the germline V gene, CDR1 is SGHTA and CDR2 is FQGNSA. Losses at the gene ends were 5 bases for V and 8 bases for J; bases not matched to a gene: 11. The CDR3 consists of 16 residues. Written as DNA, the CDR3 is TGTGCCAGCAGCCCAGGACTAGCGGGGACCGGCAGTACGCAGTATTTT. It translates to CASSPGLAGTGSTQYF.

This clonotype was seen only a few times. This rearrangement joins TRBV6-1 to TRBJ2-3, with 9 nucleotides matching TRBD2. CDR1 is MNHNS and CDR2 is SASEGT in the germline V gene. After removal of 6 bases from V and 2 bases from J, the junction contained 6 bases not matched to a gene. The CDR3 is 15 residues long. CDR3 loop: CASRRAGGLTDTQYF. The CDR3, as DNA: TGTGCCAGCAGGAGAGCGGGAGGCCTCACAGATACGCAGTATTTT.

This clonotype was seen at least ten times. This CDR3 reads CASSDRGLGNYGYTF. In DNA form, the CDR3 reads TGTGCCAGCAGTGACAGGGGGTTAGGCAACTATGGCTACACCTTC. The chain recombines TRBV7-2 with TRBJ1-2, with 9 bases fitting TRBD1. Germline V lookup: CDR1 SGHTA, CDR2 FQGNSA. The CDR3 has 15 amino acids. The V and J ends lost 6 bases and 2 bases, in that order; junction bases with no gene match: 7. Variable domain in full (rest from reference TRBV7-2 and TRBJ1-2): GAGVSQSPSNKVTEKGKDVELRCDPISGHTALYWYRQSLGQGLEFLIYFQGNSAPDKSGLPSDRFSAERTGGSVSTLTIQRTQQEDSAVYLCASSDRGLGNYGYTFGSGTRLTVV.

Ten or more counts support this clonotype. The genes are TRBV7-6 and TRBJ2-7; tentative D call: TRBD1 (6 bases). CDR1 and CDR2 (germline): SGHVS, FNYEAQ. CDR3 length: 14 amino acids. The V gene lost 4 bases and the J gene lost 3 bases, with 13 bases spanning the gap. Written as DNA, the CDR3 is TGTGCCAGCAGCTCCAGGCAGGACAGCTACGAGCAGTACTTC. Amino acids: CASSSRQDSYEQYF.